This section outlines one T cell receptor (beta chain) sequence together with its context. This clonotype has at least ten counts. The antigen it recognizes is unknown. No clone much larger than this one lies a single base away; base qualities are absent. The sample's treatment or condition, from its label and the paper: allogeneic hematopoietic cell transplantation with graft depleted of TCRalphabeta T cells and CD19 B cells. TCRalphabeta/CD19-depleted allogeneic hematopoietic cell grafts were given to the transplant recipients, all of whom were children. The germline ends are 11 bases apart after V is trimmed by 0 bases and J by 2 bases. The CDR3 spans 15 residues, from the cysteine through the phenylalanine. The entry retains the CDR3 DNA only, 45 bases that are in frame from base 1. The germline V gene specifies MNHEY as CDR1 and SVGAGI as CDR2. The sample is drawn from a study of T-cell reconstitution after alpha-beta-depleted transplantation in children (dated by TCRdb to about 2016). Broadly, across the study: Using TCR repertoire profiling, the study quantitatively followed how T-cell immune reconstitution unfolded in children after TCRalphabeta/CD19-depleted allogeneic hematopoietic cell transplantation.

Study-level results and caveats: Apparently early alphabetaT-cell count recovery about two months after transplant reportedly relied on only several hundred rapidly expanded clones derived from non-depleted graft cells. The high TCRbeta diversity at day 60 in some patients was ascribed to recipient T cells and intrathymic progenitors that had survived conditioning. The frequencies of hyperexpanded clones fell over the following months, and after one year, T-cell counts and TCRbeta diversity were mostly attributed to newly produced T cells.

Receptor libraries were prepared by PCR. The sequencing machine was an Illumina HiSeq 2500. TCR libraries were prepared with molecular barcoding, using unique molecular identifiers to normalize TCRbeta repertoire quantification. The public reads were reprocessed in TCRdb via fastp at Q25 and MiXCR, keeping in-frame beta chains. Under each unique CDR3 protein, matching rows form one entry showing the most common genes and DNA. The sample table holds around 72,000 distinct CDR3 sequences, of which 4% to 5% were seen once. Clones ranked in the top ten supply 18% of the sample. Sample: PBMCs, mostly from graft donor cells, taken 180 days after TCRalphabeta/CD19-depleted stem cell transplant. The rearranged chain carries TRBV6-5 and TRBJ2-7; a confident D gene designation cannot be given. The sequence was collected from a boy under two years old who had a stem cell transplant for acute myeloid leukemia, so the T cells may come from the graft donor. This receptor has the CDR3 CASSYSRWVPYEQYF. The bases are TGTGCCAGCAGTTACTCACGGTGGGTTCCCTACGAGCAGTACTTC.